The clone carrying this T cell receptor (beta chain) was detected only a few times. Antigen: not known. The source of the sample is a study of post-analysis software for immune sequencing data. Background on the study: Patients with relapsing-remitting, secondary progressive and progressive-relapsing multiple sclerosis courses were all represented. General study points: TRBV5-6, TRBV5-1 and TRBV20-1 belonged to a set of about 5 TRBV segments that were more frequent in patients than controls.

Prepared TCR beta cDNA libraries contained unique molecular identifiers. cDNA molecules numbering around 450,000 came from approximately 1 to 10 million T cells. TCRdb recomputed calls from the PCR reads with MiXCR, one row per CDR3 protein. The profile shows over 300,000 distinct CDR3 sequences, around 37% of them singletons. The CDR3 runs to 15 residues. Germline CDR1 is MDHEN and CDR2 is SYDVKM. V was trimmed by 6 bases and J by 0 bases, leaving 15 bases between them. The V call is TRBV28, the J call TRBJ2-7, with D hard to call. Sequencing was carried out using blood. The sequence was collected from a girl between 10 and 17 years old with multiple sclerosis. The CDR3 nucleotides read TGTGCCAGCAGCCCCGACGGGCGAAGCTCCTACGAGCAGTACTTC. Residues: CASSPDGRSSYEQYF.